What follows describes a single T cell receptor beta chain. V shed 5 bases and J 2 bases; nucleotides not matched to a gene: 8. Germline V CDR1 and CDR2: MDHEN, SYDVKM. The CDR3 is 15 amino acids. Amplification used 60 V beta primers and 13 J beta primers. Measured with immunoSEQ multiplex PCR; TCRdb has only the in-frame clones, and not every one. The table lists 80,000 to 95,000 clones, about 84% of them singletons, with 2.5% to 3% in the top ten. These data belong to a study of glioma-infiltrating T cells after dendritic cell vaccination. Study in general: Patients had newly diagnosed or recurrent glioblastoma and received dendritic cell vaccines. Three intradermal dendritic cell vaccine injections were given every two weeks.

The specimen comprised blood, sampled before dendritic cell vaccination. V and J are TRBV28 and TRBJ2-7; 8 bases line up with TRBD2. The sequence was collected from a human donor with glioblastoma. The CDR3 sequence: CASSPRLAKTYEQYF. In nucleotides, the CDR3 is TGTGCCAGCAGTCCTCGACTAGCGAAGACCTACGAGCAGTACTTC.